This TCR beta chain emerged from a study of response to subunit inactivated influenza vaccine. Comments on this clonotype: Its specificity is not known.

TCRdb reanalysed the RT-PCR reads using MiXCR and keeps one entry per CDR3 protein. The data hold 300,000 to 350,000 distinct CDR3 sequences, with 21% observed a single time. Study-wide results and caveats: Authors suggested each seasonal influenza vaccination recruits few new T cells.

The CDR3 has 13 residues. From germline, CDR1 is DFQATT and CDR2 SNEGSKA (reference sequence). V shed 3 bases and J shed 3 bases, with 11 bases lying between them. The sample was PBMCs from blood, taken less than 22 months after vaccination. This sequence joins TRBV20-1 and TRBJ1-2; perhaps TRBD1 as D (6 bases). The source is a man in his fifties or sixties who received an inactivated influenza vaccine. The CDR3 sequence is CSASPQGYYGYTF. Written as DNA, the CDR3 is TGCAGTGCTAGTCCACAGGGTTACTATGGCTACACCTTC.